This section outlines one T cell receptor (beta chain) sequence together with its context. What it binds is not known. These data come from a study of T cell responses to AZD1222 COVID-19 vaccine. Study-wide results and limits: The donor group comprised mostly white British people and more females; the analysis possibly underestimated clonal diversity. Seropositive at baseline were only a handful of AZD1222 recipients.

Assay: immunoSEQ multiplex PCR; the TCRdb copy retains only in-frame clones and omits some. Of tens of thousands of clones in the sample, roughly 85% were seen once. Germline-derived CDR1 and CDR2 are MNHEY and SVGAGI. This CDR3 is 13 amino acids long. V lost 7 bases to trimming and J lost 5 bases, with 14 bases between them. Sequencing used peripheral blood, obtained 28 days after the second AZD1222 dose. V usage is TRBV6-5 and J usage is TRBJ2-5; TRBD2 is a possible D gene (5 bases). The clonotype was recovered from an adult who received the AZD1222 COVID-19 vaccine. CDR3 coding DNA: TGTGCCAGCACCATACAAGGCGGGGAGACCCAGTACTTC. Amino acids: CASTIQGGETQYF.